Below, 31 T cell receptor beta chains from the same sample are listed, as sequenced in a study of cytomegalovirus exposure and HLA in healthy donors (TCRdb year 2017). Libraries were built with the immunoSEQ multiplex PCR assay. For the multiplex PCR, a mixture combining 60 forward primers for TCR Vbeta segments and 13 reverse primers for TCR Jbeta segments was used. Not all clones reach the TCRdb copy of this immuneACCESS table, which keeps in-frame sequences only. Checked studies attribute under half of the gap to unresolved V genes and leave the rest unexplained. Counted in this sample were 250,000 to 350,000 clones; 75% to 90% of them appeared once. Jointly, the top ten make up roughly 4% of the sample. Sample: PBMCs. The receptors were sampled from a man aged 40-55 years in good health and CMV-seropositive.

The chain uses TRBV28 and TRBJ2-2, with D possibly TRBD1 on 6 matching bases. This CDR3 has 14 residues. Germline CDR1 and CDR2: MDHEN and SYDVKM. Trimming removed 4 bases from V and 6 bases from J, with 12 bases in between. The CDR3 loop is CASSWITGSGELFF. The CDR3 bases are TGTGCCAGCAGTTGGATAACAGGGTCCGGGGAGCTGTTTTTT.

The J gene is TRBJ2-7, the V gene TRBV28; 7 nucleotides match TRBD2. Germline V CDR1 and CDR2: MDHEN, SYDVKM. This CDR3 contains 15 residues. V shed 6 bases and J 7 bases; nucleotides not matched to a gene: 15. The CDR3 DNA reads as TGTGCCAGCAGCTCCCGTTGGGGGGGAGTTTATGAGCAGTACTTC. Its protein is CASSSRWGGVYEQYF. The full variable domain, with the rest looked up from reference TRBV28 and TRBJ2-7, is DVKVTQSSRYLVKRTGEKVFLECVQDMDHENMFWYRQDPGLGLRLIYFSYDVKMKEKGDIPEGYSVSREKKERFSLILESASTNQTSMYLCASSSRWGGVYEQYFGPGTRLTVT.

The chain carries TRBV6-6 and TRBJ2-7, with D possibly being TRBD1 (5 bases). CDR3 length: 12 residues. V was cut by 9 bases and J by 1 base, with 10 bases left in between. Germline V gives CDR1 MNHNY, CDR2 SVGAGI (reference sequence). CDR3 sequence: CASYQGSYEQYF. The CDR3 DNA reads TGTGCCAGTTATCAGGGTTCCTACGAGCAGTACTTC.

This clone was detected only a few times. The chain links TRBV10-1 to TRBJ1-1; weak D call: TRBD1 (5 bases). Germline CDR1 and CDR2: WNHNN and SYGVQD (reference sequence). The CDR3 sequence is 15 residues long. V gave up 7 bases and J gave up 0 bases, with 15 bases separating them. CDR3 residues: CASTSEEGMNTEAFF. For the CDR3, the DNA is TGCGCCAGCACCTCGGAGGAGGGGATGAACACTGAAGCTTTCTTT.

This chain links TRBV28 with TRBJ1-1, with D possibly TRBD1 on 6 matching bases. Germline V gene sequence: CDR1 MDHEN, CDR2 SYDVKM. The V end was cut by 6 bases, the J end by 1 base, with 12 bases between. The CDR3 loop spans 14 amino acids. The CDR3 loop reads CASSLGQTNTEAFF. The CDR3 DNA reads as TGTGCCAGCAGCCTTGGACAGACGAACACTGAAGCTTTCTTT.

CDR3 amino acids: CASKRTSGSPGELFF. The CDR3 region has the DNA TGTGCCAGCAAAAGGACTAGCGGGAGTCCCGGGGAGCTGTTTTTT. The chain is built from TRBV6-4 and TRBJ2-2; the match to TRBD2 covers 13 bases. The germline gives CDR1 MRHNA, CDR2 SNTAGT. The V and J ends lost 7 bases and 6 bases, in that order; junction bases with no gene match: 5. This CDR3 is 15 amino acids long.

The genes are TRBV29-1 and TRBJ2-2, with 7 bases fitting TRBD2. V shed 7 bases, J shed 4 bases, and the junction held 9 bases outside the gene matches. Germline V gene sequence: CDR1 SQVTM, CDR2 ANQGSEA. The CDR3 spans 14 residues. CDR3 protein: CSAGGLAATGELFF. The CDR3 DNA follows: TGCAGCGCTGGGGGTCTAGCGGCCACCGGGGAGCTGTTTTTT.

The V call is TRBV6-5, the J call TRBJ2-5; D gene uncertain. CDR1 MNHEY and CDR2 SVGAGI come from the germline V gene. With 5 bases removed from V and 5 bases from J, the gap between germline ends came to 12 bases. The CDR3 has 13 amino acids. Here the CDR3 DNA reads TGTGCCAGCAGTCCCAAGTACAGTGAGACCCAGTACTTC. It codes for CASSPKYSETQYF.

This sequence joins TRBV7-9 and TRBJ2-7; 10 bases agree with TRBD2. This CDR3 is 13 amino acids long. Germline V CDR1 and CDR2: SEHNR, FQNEAQ (reference sequence). J was trimmed by 5 bases and V by 5 bases; bases with no gene match: 3. The CDR3 bases are TGTGCCAGCAGCCAAGGACTAGCGGACGAGCAGTACTTC. The encoded protein is CASSQGLADEQYF.

This chain connects TRBV29-1 to TRBJ1-3; D unclear. With 4 bases removed from V and 0 bases from J, the gap between germline ends came to 7 bases. Germline V gene sequence: CDR1 SQVTM, CDR2 ANQGSEA. This CDR3 spans 13 amino acids. CDR3 region: CSVVLNSGNTIYF. The CDR3 DNA reads as TGCAGCGTTGTTCTTAACTCTGGAAACACCATATATTTT.

The rearrangement links TRBV5-1 to TRBJ2-3; 10 nucleotides line up with TRBD2. The CDR3 is 17 amino acids. The V and J ends lost 0 bases and 2 bases, in that order; junction bases with no gene match: 6. Germline V gene data show CDR1 as SGHRS and CDR2 as YFSETQ. In DNA form, the CDR3 reads TGCGCCAGCAGCTTGGCTGGTAGCGGGAGGACCACAGATACGCAGTATTTT. Translating it yields CASSLAGSGRTTDTQYF.

The chain carries TRBV6-1 and TRBJ2-3; 9 nucleotides align to TRBD2. Unmatched junction bases numbered 5, after V lost 7 bases and J lost 0 bases. The CDR3 extends over 15 amino acids. Germline V lookup: CDR1 MNHNS, CDR2 SASEGT. CDR3 coding DNA: TGTGCCAGCACTATAACTAGCGGGAGCACAGATACGCAGTATTTT. This encodes CASTITSGSTDTQYF.

This clone was recorded a few times. This rearrangement joins TRBV27 to TRBJ2-7; possibly TRBD1 for D (5 bases). V lost 9 bases to trimming and J lost 6 bases, with 9 bases between them. Germline CDR1 MNHEY, CDR2 SMNVEV (reference sequence). The CDR3 is 10 amino acids. Here the CDR3 reads CASRGIEQYF. The CDR3 DNA follows: TGTGCCAGTAGGGGAATCGAGCAGTACTTC.

The genes are TRBV28 and TRBJ2-5; D may be TRBD1 (6 bases). The J call is doubtful: the DNA matches TRBJ2-7 better. This CDR3 spans 13 amino acids. In germline, CDR1 is MDHEN, CDR2 SYDVKM. The CDR3 sequence is CASSYREFYEQYF. In nucleotides, the CDR3 is TGTGCCAGCAGTTACAGGGAATTCTACGAGCAGTACTTC.

This clone appeared a few times. J is TRBJ2-7 and V is TRBV5-1; D might be TRBD2 (5 bases). Germline lookup yields CDR1 SGHRS and CDR2 YFSETQ. The germline V and J ends were trimmed by 4 bases and 2 bases, with 10 bases remaining between them. The CDR3 is 13 amino acids. The CDR3 loop is CASSLPGTYEQYF. The CDR3 region has the DNA TGCGCCAGCAGCCTGCCCGGGACCTACGAGCAGTACTTC.

The V and J genes are TRBV7-2 and TRBJ1-2; 10 bases match TRBD1. The CDR3 totals 15 residues. The trim removed 4 bases at V and 4 bases at J, leaving 6 bases unmatched. Germline assignment: CDR1 SGHTA and CDR2 FQGNSA. The CDR3 here is CASSSTGGAGYGYTF. Here the CDR3 DNA reads TGTGCCAGCAGCTCGACAGGGGGCGCTGGCTATGGCTACACCTTC.

The chain links TRBV5-1 to TRBJ2-5; TRBD2 matches at 14 bases. J was trimmed by 5 bases and V by 2 bases; bases with no gene match: 5. This CDR3 has 16 residues. Germline V gene sequence: CDR1 SGHRS, CDR2 YFSETQ. The CDR3 loop is CASSFGTSGSQETQYF. The CDR3 nucleotides are TGCGCCAGCAGCTTCGGGACTAGCGGGAGTCAGGAGACCCAGTACTTC.

The chain has TRBV9 and TRBJ2-7; 8 bases match TRBD2. The germline gives CDR1 SGDLS, CDR2 YYNGEE. V lost 4 bases and J lost 6; bases outside the gene matches: 9. CDR3 length equals 14 residues. Written as DNA, the CDR3 is TGTGCCAGCAGCCCCTCACCCGGGGGGGTCGAGCAGTACTTC. Translated, it gives CASSPSPGGVEQYF. The entire variable domain, with the rest obtained from reference TRBV9 and TRBJ2-7, is as follows: DSGVTQTPKHLITATGQRVTLRCSPRSGDLSVYWYQQSLDQGLQFLIQYYNGEERAKGNILERFSAQQFPDLHSELNLSSLELGDSALYFCASSPSPGGVEQYFGPGTRLTVT.

In DNA form, the CDR3 reads TGTGCCAGCAGCCCAGCACCGGGACATTCAGGAGAGCAGTACTTC. It translates to CASSPAPGHSGEQYF. The genes are TRBV6-1 and TRBJ2-7; D might be TRBD1 (6 bases). Per the germline V gene, CDR1 is MNHNS and CDR2 is SASEGT. This CDR3 contains 15 residues. Trimming stripped 6 bases from V and 7 bases from J, with 22 bases between.

CDR3 region: CASSSPLHHSGIAYNEQFF. The CDR3 DNA sequence: TGTGCCAGCAGCTCCCCTCTCCACCATAGCGGGATCGCCTACAATGAGCAGTTCTTC. The chain carries TRBV11-2 and TRBJ2-1, with 8 bases aligning to TRBD2. The trim removed 4 bases at V and 2 bases at J, leaving 16 bases unmatched. CDR3 size: 19 residues. Germline-derived CDR1 and CDR2 are SGHAT and FQNNGV.

The count of this clone is one. The gene calls are TRBV19 and TRBJ2-7, with 14 bases lining up with TRBD2. After removal of 5 bases from V and 3 bases from J, the junction contained 3 bases not matched to a gene. CDR3 length equals 15 residues. In germline, CDR1 is LNHDA, CDR2 SQIVND (reference sequence). Here the CDR3 reads CASSAGTSGSYEQYF. Here the CDR3 DNA reads TGTGCCAGTAGTGCAGGGACTAGCGGGAGCTACGAGCAGTACTTC. Supplemented by reference TRBV19 and TRBJ2-7, the full variable domain reads DGGITQSPKYLFRKEGQNVTLSCEQNLNHDAMYWYRQDPGQGLRLIYYSQIVNDFQKGDIAEGYSVSREKKESFPLTVTSAQKNPTAFYLCASSAGTSGSYEQYFGPGTRLTVT.

The rearrangement uses TRBV28 and TRBJ2-1, with TRBD1 matching 7 bases. This CDR3 contains 15 residues. The ends lost 3 bases at V and 5 bases at J; junction bases unmatched: 7. Per the germline V gene, CDR1 is MDHEN and CDR2 is SYDVKM. CDR3 sequence reads: CASSFTGVGDNEQFF. In DNA form, the CDR3 reads TGTGCCAGCAGTTTCACAGGGGTGGGAGACAATGAGCAGTTCTTC.

In nucleotides, the CDR3 is TGCGCCAGCAGCCAAGATCAGGGATCGGGTGGTCTATTTTACGAGCAGTACTTC. It yields the protein CASSQDQGSGGLFYEQYF. The chain is built from TRBV4-1 and TRBJ2-7, with D perhaps TRBD1 (5 bases). The CDR3 contains 18 residues. Trimming cost V 0 bases and J 4 bases, with 22 bases left between them. Germline values: CDR1 MGHRA, CDR2 YSYEKL.

The rearrangement links TRBV29-1 to TRBJ2-3; TRBD2 matches 13 bases. CDR3 size: 15 residues. After removal of 4 bases from V and 6 bases from J, the junction contained 7 bases not matched to a gene. Looked up from germline, CDR1 is SQVTM and CDR2 is ANQGSEA. CDR3 bases: TGCAGCGTTGCTCGGACTAGCGGGAGTTGGGATACGCAGTATTTT. Translation gives CSVARTSGSWDTQYF.

The CDR3 here is CASSNGQGGDYGYTF. DNA for the CDR3: TGTGCCAGCAGCAACGGACAGGGCGGGGACTATGGCTACACCTTC. The genes are TRBV2 and TRBJ1-2, with 8 bases that match TRBD1. This CDR3 is 15 amino acids long. The junction had 9 bases not matched to a gene; V was cut back by 6 bases and J by 3 bases. The V gene's germline CDR1 is SNHLY and CDR2 FYNNEI.

This chain joins TRBV10-3 and TRBJ1-2; D is possibly TRBD1 (5 bases). V dropped 7 bases and J dropped 7 bases, with 10 bases sitting between them. CDR3 length equals 11 residues. CDR1 and CDR2 from the germline V gene are ENHRY and SYGVKD. In DNA form, the CDR3 reads TGTGCCATCAAGGGGTTGTTTGGCTACACCTTC. Protein: CAIKGLFGYTF.

V is TRBV12-5 and J is TRBJ1-2, with TRBD1 matching over 8 bases. In germline, CDR1 is LGHNT, CDR2 FRNRAP. V trimming: 2 bases; J trimming: 1 base; junction bases outside the gene matches: 12. This CDR3 has 18 residues. The chain's CDR3 is CASGLPQNTGTGNYGYTF. CDR3 DNA sequence: TGTGCTAGTGGTTTGCCACAAAACACCGGGACAGGTAACTATGGCTACACCTTC.

The V gene is TRBV5-5, the J gene TRBJ2-5; D possibly corresponds to TRBD1 (6 bases). The germline gives CDR1 SGHKS, CDR2 YYEKEE (reference sequence). The CDR3 totals 14 residues. Trimming took 0 bases from V and 2 from J, leaving 8 bases between them. Written as DNA, the CDR3 is TGTGCCAGCAGCTTGGTAGACAGGCAAGAGACCCAGTACTTC. Translated: CASSLVDRQETQYF.

The chain links TRBV28 to TRBJ2-1; 10 bases line up with TRBD1. Germline values: CDR1 MDHEN, CDR2 SYDVKM. V shed 9 bases and J 4 bases; nucleotides not matched to a gene: 12. The CDR3 loop spans 16 amino acids. The CDR3 DNA sequence: TGTGCCAGTTTCAGGACAGGGGGACTATCTTACAATGAGCAGTTCTTC. This encodes CASFRTGGLSYNEQFF.

The chain links TRBV30 to TRBJ2-7, with D possibly matching TRBD2 (5 bases). The CDR3 sequence is 15 residues long. Trimming stripped 1 base from V and 3 bases from J, with 16 bases between. Germline CDR1 GTSNPN, CDR2 SVGIG (reference sequence). The CDR3 bases are TGTGCCTGGAGTGGCCTGTTTAGCGTAGACTACGAGCAGTACTTC. Encoded protein: CAWSGLFSVDYEQYF.

The V call is TRBV28, the J call TRBJ1-5; tentative D call: TRBD1 (5 bases). This CDR3 comprises 14 residues. Trimming took 11 bases from V and 2 from J, leaving 16 bases between them. Germline CDR1 is MDHEN and CDR2 is SYDVKM. CDR3 loop: CAGSSGGGNQPQHF. CDR3 bases: TGTGCCGGATCTTCGGGGGGGGGCAATCAGCCCCAGCATTTT.